These 5 T cell receptor beta chains share one sample of origin, sequenced in a study of response to subunit inactivated influenza vaccine. TCRdb reanalysed the RT-PCR reads using MiXCR and keeps one entry per CDR3 protein. Of 550,000 to 800,000 distinct CDR3 sequences in the sample, approximately 15% were seen once. The specimen was PBMCs from blood, collected around 14 days before vaccination. The receptors were gathered from a man aged 50-60 years who received an inactivated influenza vaccine.

This clonotype was found a few times. The rearrangement uses TRBV9 and TRBJ2-5; 9 bases match TRBD1. Germline CDR1 SGDLS, CDR2 YYNGEE. V gave up 5 bases and J gave up 5 bases; unmatched junction bases: 7. This CDR3 spans 14 amino acids. The CDR3 nucleotides are TGTGCCAGCAGTGCGGGACAGGGAGTCGAGACCCAGTACTTC. Protein sequence: CASSAGQGVETQYF.

The chain joins TRBV12-3 or TRBV12-4 to TRBJ2-3, with 9 bases aligning to TRBD2. V was pared by 3 bases and J by 4 bases, with 8 bases of the junction left unmatched. The CDR3 contains 16 residues. The CDR3 region is CASSFSRGGAADTQYF. CDR3 in DNA: TGTGCCAGCAGTTTCAGTCGCGGGGGGGCCGCAGATACGCAGTATTTT.

Many counts were recorded for this clonotype. The V and J genes are TRBV12-3 or TRBV12-4 and TRBJ1-2; D may be TRBD1 (5 bases). Trimming removed 0 bases at V and 1 base at J, with 12 bases between. This CDR3 has 16 amino acids. CDR3 bases: TGTGCCAGCAGTTTAGCCCGACAGCTCCTTAACTATGGCTACACCTTC. Translating gives CASSLARQLLNYGYTF.

The J gene is TRBJ2-5, the V gene TRBV12-3 or TRBV12-4; 8 nucleotides agree with TRBD2. Trimming removed 3 bases from V and 4 bases from J; junction bases left unmatched: 4. CDR3 length: 14 amino acids. CDR3 sequence (DNA): TGTGCCAGCAGTTTGGGACTAGAGGGAGAGACCCAGTACTTC. It specifies CASSLGLEGETQYF.

This clonotype has more than one count but fewer than ten. The gene calls are TRBV7-2 and TRBJ1-6; D not resolved. CDR1 and CDR2 (germline): SGHTA, FQGNSA. The V end was cut by 1 base, the J end by 6 bases, with 10 bases between. The CDR3 runs to 15 residues. In nucleotides, the CDR3 is TGTGCCAGCAGCTTAGTCAGCCTTAGTAATTCACCCCTCCACTTT. Residues: CASSLVSLSNSPLHF.